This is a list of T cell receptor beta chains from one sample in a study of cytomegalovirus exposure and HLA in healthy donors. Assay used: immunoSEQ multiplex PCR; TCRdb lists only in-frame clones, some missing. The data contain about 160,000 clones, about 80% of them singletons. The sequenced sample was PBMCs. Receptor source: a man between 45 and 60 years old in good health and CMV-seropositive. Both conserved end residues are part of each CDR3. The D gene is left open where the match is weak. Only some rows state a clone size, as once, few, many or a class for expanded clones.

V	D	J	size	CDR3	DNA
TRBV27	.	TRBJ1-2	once	CASSLIGGYGYTF	TGTGCCAGCAGTTTGATAGGGGGCTATGGCTACACCTTC
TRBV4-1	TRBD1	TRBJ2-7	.	CASSLGQVNEQYF	TGCGCCAGCAGCCTGGGACAGGTCAACGAGCAGTACTTC
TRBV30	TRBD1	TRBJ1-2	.	CAWSLDRGGSGYTF	TGTGCCTGGAGTCTGGACAGGGGGGGCTCCGGCTACACCTTC
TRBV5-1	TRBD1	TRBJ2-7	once	CASSTGTGDEQYF	TGCGCCAGCAGCACCGGGACAGGGGACGAGCAGTACTTC
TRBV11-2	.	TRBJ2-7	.	CASSLDGQFGYEQYF	TGTGCCAGCAGCTTAGACGGACAATTTGGCTACGAGCAGTACTTC
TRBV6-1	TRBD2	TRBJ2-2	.	CASPGGFTGELFF	TGTGCCAGTCCGGGGGGATTCACCGGGGAGCTGTTTTTT
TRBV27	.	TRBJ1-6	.	CASSVRTPYNSPLHF	TGTGCCAGCAGTGTGCGGACACCCTATAATTCACCCCTCCACTTT
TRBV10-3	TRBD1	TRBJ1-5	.	CAISESGTGGRIGNQPQHF	TGTGCCATCAGTGAGTCGGGGACAGGGGGCAGGATTGGCAATCAGCCCCAGCATTTT
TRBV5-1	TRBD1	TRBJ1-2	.	CASSLAGGLNYGYTF	TGCGCCAGCAGCTTGGCAGGGGGTCTGAACTATGGCTACACCTTC
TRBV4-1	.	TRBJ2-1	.	CASSRERSSYNEQFF	TGCGCCAGCAGCCGAGAACGGAGCTCCTACAATGAGCAGTTCTTC
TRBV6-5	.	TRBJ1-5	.	CASRSFAVSNQPQHF	TGTGCCAGCCGTTCTTTCGCAGTTAGCAATCAGCCCCAGCATTTT
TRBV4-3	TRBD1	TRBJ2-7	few	CASSQFRDSYSYEQYF	TGCGCCAGCAGCCAATTCCGGGACAGCTACTCCTACGAGCAGTACTTC
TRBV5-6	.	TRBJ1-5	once	CASSRRQTNQPQHF	TGTGCCAGCAGCCGTCGACAGACAAATCAGCCCCAGCATTTT
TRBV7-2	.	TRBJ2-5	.	CASGPEVRLETQYF	TGTGCCAGCGGGCCGGAAGTACGTCTAGAGACCCAGTACTTC
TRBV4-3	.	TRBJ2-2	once	CASSQEAQSNTGELFF	TGCGCCAGCAGCCAAGAGGCCCAGTCGAACACCGGGGAGCTGTTTTTT
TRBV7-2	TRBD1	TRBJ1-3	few	CASSLRSGGIGNTIYF	TGTGCCAGCAGCTTACGGTCAGGGGGCATTGGAAACACCATATATTTT
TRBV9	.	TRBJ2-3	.	CASSPSSDTQYF	TGTGCCAGCAGCCCATCTAGCGATACGCAGTATTTT
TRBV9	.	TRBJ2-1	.	CASSSPGGTWDNEQFF	TGTGCCAGCAGCTCCCCTGGCGGGACTTGGGACAATGAGCAGTTCTTC
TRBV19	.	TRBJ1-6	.	CASSSSMGGVPLHF	TGTGCCAGTAGTAGTTCCATGGGGGGTGTACCCCTCCACTTT
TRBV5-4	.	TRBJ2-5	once	CASSSRGARGETQYF	TGTGCCAGCAGCTCCAGGGGGGCCAGGGGAGAGACCCAGTACTTC
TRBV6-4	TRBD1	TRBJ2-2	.	CASSDRNRGRSTGELFF	TGTGCCAGCAGTGACAGGAACAGGGGGCGCAGCACCGGGGAGCTGTTTTTT
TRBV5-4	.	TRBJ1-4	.	CASSLFSGTGEKLFF	TGTGCCAGCAGCTTGTTTTCCGGAACGGGTGAAAAACTGTTTTTT
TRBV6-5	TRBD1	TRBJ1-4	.	CASSYSTGGKLFF	TGTGCCAGCAGTTACTCGACAGGGGGAAAACTGTTTTTT
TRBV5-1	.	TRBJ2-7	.	CASSLSQGTYEQYF	TGCGCCAGCAGCTTGTCCCAGGGGACCTACGAGCAGTACTTC
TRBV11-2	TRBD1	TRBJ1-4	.	CASSLGQTNEKLFF	TGTGCCAGCAGCCTGGGACAGACTAATGAAAAACTGTTTTTT
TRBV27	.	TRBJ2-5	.	CASSRNYRRPETQYF	TGTGCCAGCAGTCGCAACTACAGGAGACCTGAGACCCAGTACTTC
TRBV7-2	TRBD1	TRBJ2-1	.	CASSLGGQGAFNEQFF	TGTGCCAGCAGCTTAGGAGGACAGGGGGCCTTCAATGAGCAGTTCTTC
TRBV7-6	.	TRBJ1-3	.	CASSLDPSSGNTIYF	TGTGCCAGCAGCTTAGATCCCAGCTCTGGAAACACCATATATTTT
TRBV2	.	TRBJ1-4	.	CASSPPGTTNEKLFF	TGTGCCAGCAGCCCTCCCGGGACTACTAATGAAAAACTGTTTTTT
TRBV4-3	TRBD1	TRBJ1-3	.	CASSPRDSSGNTIYF	TGCGCCAGCAGCCCCCGGGACAGCTCTGGAAACACCATATATTTT
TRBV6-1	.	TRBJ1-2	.	CASSEGGRQGYGYTF	TGTGCCAGCAGTGAAGGAGGGCGACAAGGGTATGGCTACACCTTC
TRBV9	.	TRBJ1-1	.	CASSVVGGRDEAFF	TGTGCCAGCAGCGTAGTAGGAGGGAGGGATGAAGCTTTCTTT
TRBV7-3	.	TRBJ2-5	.	CASSFPSGQTQYF	TGTGCCAGCAGCTTTCCCAGCGGGCAGACCCAGTACTTC
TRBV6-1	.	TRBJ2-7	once	CASRTGSYEQYF	TGTGCCAGCAGGACAGGATCCTACGAGCAGTACTTC
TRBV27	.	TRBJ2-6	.	CARRGRSSGANVLTF	TGTGCCAGGCGGGGACGGAGCTCTGGGGCCAACGTCCTGACTTTC
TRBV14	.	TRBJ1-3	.	CASSQLGPPSGNTIYF	TGTGCCAGCAGCCAGTTGGGGCCCCCATCTGGAAACACCATATATTTT
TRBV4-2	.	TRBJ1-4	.	CASSQDTPGHVTTTNEKLFF	TGTGCCAGCAGCCAGGATACTCCGGGACACGTCACTACCACTAATGAAAAACTGTTTTTT
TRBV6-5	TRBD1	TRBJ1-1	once	CASSRTGRNTEAFF	TGTGCCAGCAGTCGGACAGGGAGAAACACTGAAGCTTTCTTT
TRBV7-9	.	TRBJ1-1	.	CASSLVARGNTEAFF	TGTGCCAGCAGCTTAGTGGCCCGGGGGAACACTGAAGCTTTCTTT
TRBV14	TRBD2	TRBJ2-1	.	CASSQDTGWTSLSLNEQFF	TGTGCCAGCAGCCAAGATACGGGGTGGACTAGCCTTTCTCTCAATGAGCAGTTCTTC
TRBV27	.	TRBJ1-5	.	CASSLQGTPWGNQPQHF	TGTGCCAGCAGTTTACAGGGGACACCATGGGGCAATCAGCCCCAGCATTTT
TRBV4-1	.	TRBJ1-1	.	CASSPGALKQGNTEAFF	TGCGCCAGCAGCCCAGGGGCGTTGAAGCAAGGGAACACTGAAGCTTTCTTT
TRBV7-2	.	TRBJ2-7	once	CASSLEATILAQYF	TGTGCCAGCAGCTTAGAAGCGACTATTCTTGCGCAGTACTTC
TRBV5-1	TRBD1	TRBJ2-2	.	CASSLPGQGPGELFF	TGCGCCAGCAGCTTACCGGGACAGGGGCCCGGGGAGCTGTTTTTT
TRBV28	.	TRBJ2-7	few	CASSLADYEQYF	TGTGCCAGCAGTTTGGCAGACTACGAGCAGTACTTC
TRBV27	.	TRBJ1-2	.	CASSLGGGYGYTF	TGTGCCAGCAGTTTGGGGGGAGGCTATGGCTACACCTTC
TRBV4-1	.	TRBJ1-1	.	CASSQGPGLKAFF	TGCGCCAGCAGCCAAGGCCCAGGCCTGAAAGCTTTCTTT
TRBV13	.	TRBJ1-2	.	CASSYTGDANYGYTF	TGTGCCAGCAGCTACACAGGTGACGCTAACTATGGCTACACCTTC
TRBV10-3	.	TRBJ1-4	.	CAISESSQGVEKLFF	TGTGCCATCAGTGAGTCGTCGCAGGGTGTTGAAAAACTGTTTTTT
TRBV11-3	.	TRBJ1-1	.	CASSLLGDTEAFF	TGTGCCAGCAGCTTATTGGGCGACACTGAAGCTTTCTTT
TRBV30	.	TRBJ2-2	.	CAWSQNRVAGELFF	TGTGCCTGGAGCCAGAACAGGGTGGCCGGGGAGCTGTTTTTT
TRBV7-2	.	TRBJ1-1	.	CASSLYGNRDTEAFF	TGTGCCAGCAGCTTATACGGCAACAGGGACACTGAAGCTTTCTTT